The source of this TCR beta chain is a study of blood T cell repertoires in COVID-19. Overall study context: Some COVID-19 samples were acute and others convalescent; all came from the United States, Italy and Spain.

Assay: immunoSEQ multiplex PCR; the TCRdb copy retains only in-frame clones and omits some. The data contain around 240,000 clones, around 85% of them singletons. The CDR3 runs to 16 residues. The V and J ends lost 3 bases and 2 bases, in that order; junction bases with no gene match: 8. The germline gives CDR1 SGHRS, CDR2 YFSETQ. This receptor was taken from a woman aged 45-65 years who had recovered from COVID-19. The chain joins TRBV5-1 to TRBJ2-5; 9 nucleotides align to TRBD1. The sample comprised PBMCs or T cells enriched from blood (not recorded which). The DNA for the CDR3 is TGCGCCAGCAGCTCCGACAGGGGGACGGGGCAAGAGACCCAGTACTTC. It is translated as CASSSDRGTGQETQYF.